What follows is one TCR beta chain and its context. The table came from immunoSEQ multiplex PCR; TCRdb's copy has only in-frame clones and leaves some out. The sample consists of approximately 150,000 clones, 85% to 95% of them appearing once. The data are from a study of blood T cell repertoires in COVID-19. Trimming removed 7 bases at V and 8 bases at J, with 14 bases between. The CDR3 runs to 12 residues. Germline V gene data show CDR1 as SGHTA and CDR2 as FQGNSA. The rearrangement joins TRBV7-2 to TRBJ1-2; D unresolved. Specimen: peripheral blood. The receptor was isolated from a woman aged 55-70 years with COVID-19, enrolled during active disease. CDR3: CASTLEVGGYTF. As DNA, the CDR3 is TGTGCCAGCACCTTGGAGGTGGGCGGCTACACCTTC.